Shown below are 13 T cell receptor beta chains from a single sample sequenced in a study of OX40 agonist ivuxolimab in advanced cancers. Generated by immunoSEQ multiplex PCR, the TCRdb table keeps only in-frame clones and is missing some. The table has more than 50,000 clones, approximately 83% seen once. The sample in question was CD4+ or CD8+ T cells sorted from blood, obtained in a trial of the OX40 agonist ivuxolimab. All receptors derive from an adult with an advanced solid tumor such as melanoma, head and neck, liver or kidney cancer.

The gene calls are TRBV6-1 and TRBJ2-3, with D hard to call. CDR1 and CDR2 from the germline V gene are MNHNS and SASEGT. The ends were cut back, 10 bases at V and 2 bases at J, with 13 bases in the middle. The CDR3 loop spans 13 amino acids. CDR3 coding DNA: TGTGCCACCTCGACACGTTACACAGATACGCAGTATTTT. Translating gives CATSTRYTDTQYF.

The chain combines TRBV7-9 with TRBJ2-1, with D possibly matching TRBD1 (5 bases). The CDR3 spans 14 residues. CDR1 and CDR2 (germline): SEHNR, FQNEAQ (reference sequence). V was clipped by 2 bases and J by 4 bases, with 9 bases between them. The CDR3, as DNA: TGTGCCAGCAGCTTATCCGGACAATACAATGAGCAGTTCTTC. This encodes CASSLSGQYNEQFF.

The J gene is TRBJ2-7, the V gene TRBV6-6; no clear D. Germline V gives CDR1 MNHNY, CDR2 SVGAGI (reference sequence). Deletions cut 6 bases from V and 5 bases from J, with 14 bases between. The CDR3 loop spans 13 amino acids. The CDR3 DNA reads TGTGCCAGCAGCTGGACCGTAAAAAACGAGCAGTACTTC. This encodes CASSWTVKNEQYF.

This chain uses TRBV4-1 with TRBJ2-7; maybe TRBD1 (5 bases). Germline CDR1 is MGHRA and CDR2 is YSYEKL. The V and J ends lost 2 bases and 3 bases respectively, with 23 bases between them. The CDR3 loop spans 18 amino acids. This CDR3 reads CASSQFMIGDPLSYEQYF. CDR3 coding DNA: TGCGCCAGCAGCCAATTTATGATAGGGGATCCTTTGAGCTACGAGCAGTACTTC.

This clone came up once. CDR3 bases: TGTGCCAGCAGGTCAGGACAGGCGGGGAATGAAAAACTGTTTTTT. Protein: CASRSGQAGNEKLFF. The V call is TRBV2, the J call TRBJ1-4; 7 bases agree with TRBD1. The junction had 9 bases not matched to a gene; V was cut back by 6 bases and J by 5 bases. The CDR3 loop spans 15 amino acids. The germline CDR1 and CDR2 sequences are SNHLY and FYNNEI.

V is TRBV18 and J is TRBJ2-2; D is unclear. Trimming took off 2 bases at V and 1 base at J, with 8 bases between the two ends. CDR1 and CDR2 (germline): KGHSH, LQKENI. The CDR3 has 15 residues. CDR3 protein: CASSPSLLNTGELFF. CDR3 bases: TGTGCCAGCTCACCATCACTTCTGAACACCGGGGAGCTGTTTTTT.

The rearrangement uses TRBV29-1 and TRBJ2-5, with D hard to call. Germline V gene sequence: CDR1 SQVTM, CDR2 ANQGSEA. Trimming removed 1 base at V and 0 bases at J, with 6 bases between. This CDR3 comprises 13 residues. CDR3 sequence reads: CSVEVRDQETQYF. For the CDR3, the DNA is TGCAGCGTTGAAGTTCGGGACCAAGAGACCCAGTACTTC.

Of note for this clone: The junction differs from germline at one of its ends, possibly a read error. The CDR3 spells CASRALDRYSHNSPLHF. Written as DNA, the CDR3 is TGTGCCAGTAGGGCCCTTGACCGCTACTCCCATAATTCACCCCTCCACTTT. The chain carries TRBV7-9 and TRBJ1-6; D gene uncertain. This CDR3 region has 17 residues. From germline, CDR1 is SEHNR and CDR2 FQNEAQ (reference sequence).

The rearrangement joins TRBV15 to TRBJ2-1; 7 nucleotides align to TRBD2. In germline, CDR1 is LNHNV, CDR2 YYDKDF (reference sequence). CDR3 length: 13 amino acids. The junction had 10 bases not matched to a gene; V was cut back by 1 base and J by 16 bases. This chain's CDR3 is CATSRATPGRTFF. In nucleotides, the CDR3 is TGTGCCACCAGCAGAGCGACACCCGGGAGGACTTTCTTC.

V gene TRBV11-3 combines with J gene TRBJ2-7; D unclear. The germline gives CDR1 SGHNT, CDR2 YENEEA. V lost 5 bases, J lost 0 bases, and 11 bases lay in between. This CDR3 region has 14 residues. The CDR3 DNA reads as TGTGCCAGCAGCCAAAACGGGTTCTCCTACGAGCAGTACTTC. The encoded protein is CASSQNGFSYEQYF.

V gene TRBV15 combines with J gene TRBJ1-2; tentatively, D is TRBD1 (6 bases). The CDR3 extends over 15 amino acids. The V end was cut by 3 bases, the J end by 4 bases, with 15 bases between. Germline V gene data show CDR1 as LNHNV and CDR2 as YYDKDF (reference sequence). CDR3 sequence reads: CATSRWTVPFYGYTF. CDR3 bases: TGTGCCACCAGCAGGTGGACAGTCCCTTTCTATGGCTACACCTTC.

The rearrangement joins TRBV5-1 to TRBJ2-5; D possibly corresponds to TRBD2 (5 bases). The length of the CDR3 is 11 residues. The V end lost 0 bases, the J end lost 11 bases, and 8 bases lay between the germline ends. Germline V CDR1 and CDR2: SGHRS, YFSETQ. The CDR3 protein is CASSLARDQYF. The CDR3 bases are TGCGCCAGCAGCTTGGCGAGGGATCAGTACTTC.

The chain uses TRBV5-5 and TRBJ2-5; 8 nucleotides line up with TRBD2. CDR1 and CDR2 (germline): SGHKS, YYEKEE (reference sequence). The ends lost 2 bases at V and 3 bases at J; junction bases unmatched: 6. The CDR3 totals 15 residues. This CDR3 reads CASSFGTRPEETQYF. CDR3 DNA: TGTGCCAGCAGCTTCGGGACTAGACCCGAAGAGACCCAGTACTTC.